These T cell receptor beta chains were read from a single sample in a study of vaccination effects on CD4 cells after COVID-19. Measured with immunoSEQ multiplex PCR; TCRdb has only the in-frame clones, and not every one. The table includes about 52,000 clones, roughly 79% detected once. No antigen has been assigned to these receptors. The input for sequencing was CD4+ T cells from PBMCs cultured with HCoV-OC43 spike peptides, taken before COVID-19 vaccination. The receptor set was obtained from a human donor who received a COVID-19 vaccine. The CDR3 runs from the conserved cysteine through the conserved F or W. D genes are given only for firm matches. Expanded clones get a size class; other rows say once, few or many, or leave the size out.

D gene: .; V gene: TRBV4-2; J gene: TRBJ2-4; clone size: .; CDR3 protein: CASSQDLATGAGNIQYF; CDR3 DNA: TGTGCCAGCAGCCAAGATCTTGCTACAGGGGCGGGGAACATTCAGTACTTC
D gene: .; V gene: TRBV7-9; J gene: TRBJ1-2; clone size: .; CDR3 protein: CASSHLGGRANYGYTF; CDR3 DNA: TGTGCCAGCAGCCATTTGGGGGGAAGAGCTAACTATGGCTACACCTTC
D gene: TRBD1; V gene: TRBV29-1; J gene: TRBJ2-5; clone size: .; CDR3 protein: CSVARTGVQETQYF; CDR3 DNA: TGCAGCGTTGCCCGGACAGGGGTACAAGAGACCCAGTACTTC
D gene: .; V gene: TRBV6-5; J gene: TRBJ1-2; clone size: few; CDR3 protein: CATRQTNYGYTF; CDR3 DNA: TGTGCCACCCGTCAGACTAACTATGGCTACACCTTC
D gene: .; V gene: TRBV4-2; J gene: TRBJ2-5; clone size: .; CDR3 protein: CASSPDRESGGNGETQYF; CDR3 DNA: TGTGCCAGCAGCCCAGACAGGGAATCGGGGGGTAATGGAGAGACCCAGTACTTC
D gene: .; V gene: TRBV6-2/TRBV6-3; J gene: TRBJ2-5; clone size: .; CDR3 protein: CASSYVGETQYF; CDR3 DNA: TGTGCCAGCAGTTACGTCGGGGAGACCCAGTACTTC
D gene: .; V gene: TRBV12-3/TRBV12-4; J gene: TRBJ1-1; clone size: .; CDR3 protein: CASSQGLNTEAFF; CDR3 DNA: TGTGCCAGCAGTCAGGGCCTAAACACTGAAGCTTTCTTT
D gene: TRBD2; V gene: TRBV3-1/TRBV3-2; J gene: TRBJ2-3; clone size: .; CDR3 protein: CASSRSGRGGTDTQYF; CDR3 DNA: TGTGCCAGCAGTCGAAGCGGGCGGGGGGGCACAGATACGCAGTATTTT
D gene: TRBD1; V gene: TRBV28; J gene: TRBJ2-1; clone size: .; CDR3 protein: CASSWGSADRGYNEQFF; CDR3 DNA: TGTGCCAGCAGTTGGGGTTCGGCGGACAGGGGATACAATGAGCAGTTCTTC
D gene: .; V gene: TRBV12-3/TRBV12-4; J gene: TRBJ2-5; clone size: .; CDR3 protein: CASSFRGQETQYF; CDR3 DNA: TGTGCCAGCAGTTTCAGGGGTCAAGAGACCCAGTACTTC
D gene: .; V gene: TRBV4-3; J gene: TRBJ2-3; clone size: .; CDR3 protein: CASSQHRGSSTDTQYF; CDR3 DNA: TGCGCCAGCAGCCAACATAGAGGTTCTAGCACAGATACGCAGTATTTT
D gene: .; V gene: TRBV9; J gene: TRBJ2-2; clone size: .; CDR3 protein: CASSVELASTGELFF; CDR3 DNA: TGTGCCAGCAGCGTAGAACTAGCTTCCACCGGGGAGCTGTTTTTT
D gene: TRBD1; V gene: TRBV27; J gene: TRBJ2-2; clone size: .; CDR3 protein: CASSLSGQGKTGELFF; CDR3 DNA: TGTGCCAGCAGTTTATCTGGACAGGGGAAAACCGGGGAGCTGTTTTTT
D gene: TRBD1; V gene: TRBV6-5; J gene: TRBJ1-2; clone size: few; CDR3 protein: CASSSGTGDYGYTF; CDR3 DNA: TGTGCCAGCAGTTCCGGGACAGGGGACTATGGCTACACCTTC
D gene: .; V gene: TRBV9; J gene: TRBJ2-3; clone size: .; CDR3 protein: CASSVVSGIDGTDTQYF; CDR3 DNA: TGTGCCAGCAGCGTAGTTTCCGGCATAGATGGCACAGATACGCAGTATTTT
D gene: .; V gene: TRBV7-2; J gene: TRBJ2-5; clone size: .; CDR3 protein: CASSLFGLSETQYF; CDR3 DNA: TGTGCCAGCAGCTTATTTGGGTTGTCGGAGACCCAGTACTTC
D gene: .; V gene: TRBV2; J gene: TRBJ2-3; clone size: few; CDR3 protein: CASKGGVSTDTQYF; CDR3 DNA: TGTGCCAGCAAAGGGGGGGTTAGCACAGATACGCAGTATTTT
D gene: TRBD1; V gene: TRBV18; J gene: TRBJ1-1; clone size: .; CDR3 protein: CASSPSGQGGTEAFF; CDR3 DNA: TGTGCCAGCTCACCATCAGGACAGGGGGGGACTGAAGCTTTCTTT
D gene: .; V gene: TRBV24-1; J gene: TRBJ2-5; clone size: .; CDR3 protein: CATSDFQGAQETQYF; CDR3 DNA: TGTGCCACCAGTGATTTCCAAGGGGCCCAAGAGACCCAGTACTTC
D gene: .; V gene: TRBV14; J gene: TRBJ1-6; clone size: .; CDR3 protein: CASSRKRVGEVRNSPLHF; CDR3 DNA: TGTGCCAGCAGCCGCAAGAGGGTGGGGGAAGTCAGGAATTCACCCCTCCACTTT